At least ten counts were recorded for the clone carrying this T cell receptor beta chain. This sample was taken from a study of T cells in Graves' hyperthyroidism and ophthalmopathy. PBMCs were derived from around 10 ml fresh peripheral blood. Germline CDR1 reads ENHRY; CDR2 reads SYGVKD. The CDR3 spans 14 residues. Trimming stripped 2 bases from V and 1 base from J, with 8 bases between. The source material, RNA transcripts, was used to amplify TCR beta CDR3 regions. HTBI primers were employed in a first-round RT-PCR of the TCR CDR3. Each CDR3 protein is one row after TCRdb ran MiXCR on the multiplex PCR reads. This repertoire shows roughly 520,000 distinct CDR3 sequences, around a quarter found once; its top ten account for 11%.

This chain connects TRBV10-3 to TRBJ1-1, with a weak D call TRBD1 (6 bases). This TCR was sampled from a woman aged 25 to 39 with Graves' ophthalmopathy. Sequencing used blood. The CDR3 here is CAISEGTRNTEAFF. As DNA, the CDR3 is TGTGCCATCAGTGAGGGGACAAGGAACACTGAAGCTTTCTTT.